This T cell receptor beta chain was recorded in a study of neurological immune-mediated disorders. Study-wide results and caveats: The greatest degree of TCR clonal expansion was observed in HTLV-1-associated myelopathy, with the lowest in multiple sclerosis, below that of healthy controls.

Time point here: longitudinal time-point 2. Over 160 million TCR-beta sequences from 15-18 subjects came from every sequencing run. TCRdb reanalysed the 5' RACE reads using MiXCR and keeps one entry per CDR3 protein. The sample lists tens of thousands of distinct CDR3 sequences, 13% occurring once. This clonotype was seen at least ten times. Its antigen remains unknown. The CDR3 length is 16 residues. Germline CDR1 reads MGHDK; CDR2 reads SYGVNS. V shed 3 bases and J 4 bases; nucleotides not matched to a gene: 7. The source of this sequence is a female donor with HTLV-1-associated myelopathy (HAM/TSP). The sample taken for sequencing was PBMCs. The chain employs TRBV25-1 and TRBJ2-1, with 9 nucleotides matching TRBD1. The CDR3 loop is CASSDPGTGYYNEQFF. The DNA for the CDR3 is TGTGCCAGCAGTGATCCTGGGACAGGGTATTACAATGAGCAGTTCTTC. The variable domain in full, with the rest retrieved from reference TRBV25-1 and TRBJ2-1, is EADIYQTPRYLVIGTGKKITLECSQTMGHDKMYWYQQDPGMELHLIHYSYGVNSTEKGDLSSESTVSRIRTEHFPLTLESARPSHTSQYLCASSDPGTGYYNEQFFGPGTRLTVL.